The entry below describes one TCR beta chain. This clone's antigen is unknown. Qualities for individual bases were not recorded, and no much larger clone is one base off. These data come from a study of breast tumors, draining lymph nodes, adjacent tissues (dated by TCRdb to between 2015 and 2016). In terms of the full investigation: The study compared TCR beta repertoires across tumor, adjacent nontumor tissue and axillary lymph nodes from breast cancer patients. The study was designed to assess the relationships and possible T-cell exchange between tumor, surrounding tissue and draining lymph node repertoires in human breast cancer. The full study reports these points: The study presented the conclusion that tumor T cells originate in lymph nodes as consistent with a hypothesis, not as something directly demonstrated. In luminal-like breast cancer, tumor and nontumor tissue repertoires resembled each other significantly more than in basal-like breast cancer. Tumor T-cell repertoires showed less diversity than lymph node repertoires and more diversity than nontumor tissue repertoires, and tumor T-cell repertoires showed preferential V and J gene usage. The data were considered consistent with most tumor T cells being derived from the lymph node and subsequently expanding within tumor tissue.

Sequences MGHDK (CDR1) and SYGVNS (CDR2) are obtained from the germline V gene. V is shortened by 6 bases, J by 4 bases, and the region joining them spans 15 bases. From the cysteine up to the phenylalanine, the CDR3 has a length of 14 residues. Only the CDR3 portion is preserved as DNA: 42 bases, with reading frame beginning at the first base. The axillary draining lymph nodes of breast cancer patients were the source of the lymph node samples. Instrument on record: Illumina HiSeq 2000. Multiplex PCR amplification was used to generate the TCR beta chain libraries. High-throughput sequencing was used to analyze the amplified TCR beta chain products. TCRdb cleaned the public reads at Q25 with fastp, built clones with MiXCR and kept in-frame beta chains. Rows merge per CDR3 protein into single entries with the most common DNA and genes. This sample is represented by 130,000 or so distinct CDR3 sequences; around a third of them were singletons. Jointly, the top ten make up around 2.3% of the sample.

The chain joins TRBV25-1 to TRBJ1-1; TRBD1 is a possible D gene, resting on 5 matching bases. The clonotype comes from a female donor with breast cancer. Some clones in this sample may be carry-over from other donors' samples. Material: axillary lymph node tissue. CDR3 protein: CASRGSGWTTEAFF. The nucleotides are TGTGCCAGCAGGGGGTCAGGGTGGACCACTGAAGCTTTCTTT.